The 17 T cell receptor beta chains in this list originate from one sample, sequenced in a study of cytomegalovirus exposure and HLA in healthy donors. Libraries were prepared by immunoSEQ multiplex PCR; TCRdb keeps only in-frame clonotypes and omits some of them. Here the sample spans some 130,000 clones, approximately 82% being singletons. The sample was PBMCs. All receptors derive from a man aged 25-45 years in good health and CMV-seropositive.

This chain uses TRBV7-9 with TRBJ2-7; D may be TRBD1 (5 bases). This CDR3 contains 13 residues. CDR1 is SEHNR and CDR2 is FQNEAQ in the germline V gene (reference sequence). V lost 1 base and J lost 4, with 8 bases in between. The CDR3 reads CASSLGQMYEQYF. The CDR3 region has the DNA TGTGCCAGCAGCTTAGGACAGATGTACGAGCAGTACTTC. Full variable domain (outside the CDR3, taken from reference TRBV7-9 and TRBJ2-7): DTGVSQNPRHKITKRGQNVTFRCDPISEHNRLYWYRQTLGQGPEFLTYFQNEAQLEKSRLLSDRFSAERPKGSFSTLEIQRTEQGDSAMYLCASSLGQMYEQYFGPGTRLTVT.

The rearrangement joins TRBV5-1 to TRBJ1-1; D may be TRBD1 (6 bases). The CDR3 is 15 amino acids. Trimming pared 4 bases from V and 3 bases from J, leaving 16 bases between. Per germline, CDR1 SGHRS and CDR2 YFSETQ. CDR3 sequence (DNA): TGCGCCAGCAGCCTAAACAGGGTTCCAGACACTGAAGCTTTCTTT. It encodes CASSLNRVPDTEAFF.

This chain links TRBV6-1 with TRBJ2-3, with no clear D. This CDR3 spans 14 amino acids. Germline assignment: CDR1 MNHNS and CDR2 SASEGT. V lost 7 bases to trimming and J lost 0 bases, with 11 bases between them. CDR3: CASNRSPSTDTQYF. The CDR3, as DNA: TGTGCCAGCAACAGAAGCCCTAGCACAGATACGCAGTATTTT.

The chain carries TRBV7-9 and TRBJ1-5; 10 bases are shared with TRBD1. CDR1 is SEHNR, CDR2 FQNEAQ, per germline (reference sequence). The CDR3 length is 15 residues. V was clipped by 3 bases and J by 5 bases; unmatched bases: 4. CDR3 protein: CASSFPTGGDQPQHF. The CDR3 DNA follows: TGTGCCAGCAGCTTCCCGACAGGGGGCGATCAGCCCCAGCATTTT.

The gene calls are TRBV7-3 and TRBJ2-1, with D possibly matching TRBD2 (5 bases). The germline V and J ends were trimmed by 5 bases and 8 bases, with 22 bases remaining between them. CDR1 is SGHTA, CDR2 FQGTGA, per germline. CDR3 size: 16 residues. The CDR3 sequence is CASSQPDQLDYDEQFF. As DNA, the CDR3 is TGTGCCAGCAGCCAACCCGACCAACTAGATTACGATGAGCAGTTCTTC.

The chain joins TRBV30 to TRBJ2-5, with a tentative D call TRBD2 (6 bases). V gave up 1 base and J gave up 4 bases, with 19 bases separating them. This CDR3 region has 16 residues. Per the germline V gene, CDR1 is GTSNPN and CDR2 is SVGIG (reference sequence). The CDR3 spells CAWSGLGGMVRETQYF. Written as DNA, the CDR3 is TGTGCCTGGAGTGGCCTTGGGGGGATGGTGAGAGAGACCCAGTACTTC.

This chain connects TRBV5-6 to TRBJ1-1, with TRBD1 as a possible D gene (5 bases). From germline, CDR1 is SGHDT and CDR2 YYEEEE. CDR3 size: 14 residues. V lost 2 bases, J lost 6 bases, and 14 bases lay in between. The CDR3 DNA reads TGTGCCAGCAGCTTTACGAGCTGGGGCGCTGAAGCTTTCTTT. Translating it yields CASSFTSWGAEAFF.

This clone has a count of ten or more. V usage is TRBV15 and J usage is TRBJ2-1; 9 nucleotides match TRBD2. Germline V gives CDR1 LNHNV, CDR2 YYDKDF (reference sequence). V lost 0 bases and J lost 4; bases outside the gene matches: 4. This CDR3 spans 16 amino acids. The CDR3 DNA follows: TGTGCCACCAGCAGAGAGAGCGGGGGGACTTACAATGAGCAGTTCTTC. Its protein is CATSRESGGTYNEQFF.

This clone came up a few times. The CDR3 sequence is CASSGGTFGTYGYTF. The CDR3 bases are TGTGCCAGCAGCGGTGGGACATTCGGAACCTATGGCTACACCTTC. The genes are TRBV9 and TRBJ1-2, with D possibly being TRBD1 (6 bases). This CDR3 contains 15 residues. CDR1 SGDLS and CDR2 YYNGEE come from the germline V gene. V dropped 3 bases and J dropped 4 bases, with 16 bases sitting between them.

This chain links TRBV5-6 with TRBJ2-2, with 16 bases fitting TRBD2. The V gene's germline CDR1 is SGHDT and CDR2 YYEEEE. This CDR3 has 19 amino acids. With V trimmed by 2 bases and J by 6 bases, 10 bases remained unmatched. The chain's CDR3 is CASSFPGLAGGPHSGELFF. CDR3 nucleotide sequence: TGTGCCAGCAGCTTTCCGGGACTAGCGGGAGGGCCTCATTCCGGGGAGCTGTTTTTT.

This clone was recorded a few times. The V call is TRBV6-6, the J call TRBJ1-1; TRBD1 might be the D (6 bases). This CDR3 contains 14 residues. Trimming pared 6 bases from V and 5 bases from J, leaving 16 bases between. Germline CDR1 is MNHNY and CDR2 is SVGAGI (reference sequence). CDR3 bases: TGTGCCAGCAGGCGGGGGCAGGGGAGAACTGAAGCTTTCTTT. Residues: CASRRGQGRTEAFF.

This chain joins TRBV5-6 and TRBJ1-2; weak D call: TRBD1 (5 bases). V lost 2 bases and J 7 bases, leaving 12 bases between the germline ends. Germline V gene sequence: CDR1 SGHDT, CDR2 YYEEEE. The CDR3 is 13 amino acids. The CDR3, as DNA: TGTGCCAGCAGCTTTTCGGGCAGGGCTGGCTACACCTTC. Translated, it gives CASSFSGRAGYTF.

This clone was found once. The chain recombines TRBV10-2 with TRBJ1-2; no clear D gene. CDR1 is WSHSY, CDR2 SAAADI, per germline. This CDR3 has 14 amino acids. Trimming took 4 bases from V and 7 from J, leaving 16 bases between them. The CDR3 loop reads CASSVGNSAGGYTF. The DNA of the CDR3 is TGCGCCAGCAGTGTGGGCAACTCAGCGGGTGGCTACACCTTC.

The chain carries TRBV9 and TRBJ2-3; TRBD2 matches at 10 bases. V shed 4 bases, J shed 6 bases, and the junction held 20 bases outside the gene matches. This CDR3 has 19 residues. Germline V gene sequence: CDR1 SGDLS, CDR2 YYNGEE. For the CDR3, the DNA is TGTGCCAGCAGCTTGGGACGGGACAGCGGGAGGGCCCCTACGGATACGCAGTATTTT. Amino acids: CASSLGRDSGRAPTDTQYF. The entire variable domain, with the rest obtained from reference TRBV9 and TRBJ2-3, is as follows: DSGVTQTPKHLITATGQRVTLRCSPRSGDLSVYWYQQSLDQGLQFLIQYYNGEERAKGNILERFSAQQFPDLHSELNLSSLELGDSALYFCASSLGRDSGRAPTDTQYFGPGTRLTVL.

V usage is TRBV2 and J usage is TRBJ1-6, with 7 bases lining up with TRBD1. The CDR3 consists of 15 residues. From germline, CDR1 is SNHLY and CDR2 FYNNEI. V gave up 6 bases and J gave up 8 bases; unmatched junction bases: 10. CDR3 nucleotide sequence: TGTGCCAGCAGGTTTAGGACAGGTCCCGATTCACCCCTCCACTTT. Translated: CASRFRTGPDSPLHF.

This clone came up a few times. The J gene is TRBJ1-2, the V gene TRBV5-6; no reliable D call. V was pared by 3 bases and J by 6 bases, with 24 bases between. The CDR3 length is 17 residues. Per germline, CDR1 SGHDT and CDR2 YYEEEE. CDR3 DNA sequence: TGTGCCAGCAGCTCACTGACCGTTTCCAATGCCGCGGATGGCTACACCTTC. Protein product: CASSSLTVSNAADGYTF.

This chain uses TRBV5-5 with TRBJ2-7; 11 nucleotides line up with TRBD2. The V and J ends lost 4 bases and 13 bases, in that order; junction bases with no gene match: 7. CDR1 SGHKS and CDR2 YYEKEE come from the germline V gene (reference sequence). The CDR3 length is 12 residues. For the CDR3, the DNA is TGTGCCAGCAGCCCCTTAGGACTAGCGGGTTACTTC. Translation: CASSPLGLAGYF.